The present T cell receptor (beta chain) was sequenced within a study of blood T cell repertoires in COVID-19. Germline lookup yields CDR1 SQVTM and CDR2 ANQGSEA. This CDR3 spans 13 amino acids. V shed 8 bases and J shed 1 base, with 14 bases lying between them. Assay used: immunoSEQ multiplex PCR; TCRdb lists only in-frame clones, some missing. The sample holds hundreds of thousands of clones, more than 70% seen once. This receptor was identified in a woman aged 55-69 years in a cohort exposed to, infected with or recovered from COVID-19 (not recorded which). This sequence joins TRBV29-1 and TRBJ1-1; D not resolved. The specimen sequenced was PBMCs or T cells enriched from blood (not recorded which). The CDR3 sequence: CSSGRATNTEAFF. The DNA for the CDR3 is TGCAGCAGCGGACGGGCTACGAACACTGAAGCTTTCTTT.